Following are 24 T cell receptor beta chains from one sample sequenced in a study of T-cell reconstitution after alpha-beta-depleted transplantation in children. Using unique molecular identifiers, the investigators prepared the TCRbeta library. TCRdb reanalysed the PCR reads using MiXCR and keeps one entry per CDR3 protein. The table has approximately 430,000 distinct CDR3 sequences, about 17% seen once; the top ten hold 25% to 30%. Sequencing was performed on PBMCs, mostly from graft donor cells, taken 360 days after TCRalphabeta/CD19-depleted stem cell transplant. These receptor sequences come from a boy under two years old who had a stem cell transplant for Wiskott-Aldrich syndrome, so the T cells may come from the graft donor.

This CDR3 reads CASSWTRMGEQYF. The CDR3 region has the DNA TGTGCCAGCAGTTGGACCAGAATGGGGGAGCAGTACTTC. The genes are TRBV6-2 or TRBV6-3 and TRBJ2-7, with D uncertain. V was pared by 4 bases and J by 7 bases, with 14 bases between. This CDR3 has 13 amino acids. CDR1 and CDR2 from the germline V gene are MNHEY and SVGEGT.

The chain recombines TRBV20-1 with TRBJ2-7; 7 nucleotides line up with TRBD1. The ends lost 6 bases at V and 6 bases at J; junction bases unmatched: 11. The CDR3 has 13 residues. Germline values: CDR1 DFQATT, CDR2 SNEGSKA (reference sequence). CDR3 nucleotide sequence: TGCAGTGCAACCCTGACAGGGTTTGGCGAGCAGTACTTC. This translates into CSATLTGFGEQYF.

The V call is TRBV18, the J call TRBJ2-3, with TRBD1 matching 9 bases. The CDR3 length is 16 residues. Unmatched junction bases numbered 6, after V lost 3 bases and J lost 2 bases. From germline, CDR1 is KGHSH and CDR2 LQKENI. The CDR3 reads CASSPSGTGYTDTQYF. The CDR3 nucleotides are TGTGCCAGCTCACCCTCCGGGACAGGGTACACAGATACGCAGTATTTT.

This clonotype appeared a few times. The chain carries TRBV2 and TRBJ2-7, with no clear D. The germline V and J ends were trimmed by 8 bases and 0 bases, with 14 bases remaining between them. The CDR3 length is 14 residues. The germline V gene encodes CDR1 SNHLY and CDR2 FYNNEI. The CDR3 reads CASYATAGSYEQYF. DNA for the CDR3: TGTGCCAGCTACGCAACAGCTGGCTCCTACGAGCAGTACTTC.

This clonotype came up a few times. The V and J genes are TRBV20-1 and TRBJ2-1; 9 bases match TRBD1. Germline CDR1 is DFQATT and CDR2 is SNEGSKA (reference sequence). The CDR3 runs to 15 residues. The junction had 4 bases not matched to a gene; V was cut back by 4 bases and J by 0 bases. The CDR3 protein is CSATDRGSSYNEQFF. Here the CDR3 DNA reads TGCAGTGCTACAGACAGGGGGAGCTCCTACAATGAGCAGTTCTTC.

This clonotype was recorded a few times. The CDR3 loop reads CASSTGTSGRWFTGELFF. The CDR3 DNA is TGTGCCAGCAGCACCGGGACTAGCGGGAGGTGGTTCACCGGGGAGCTGTTTTTT. The chain joins TRBV6-1 to TRBJ2-2, with TRBD2 identical over 15 bases. With V trimmed by 6 bases and J by 4 bases, 9 bases remained unmatched. Germline V gene data show CDR1 as MNHNS and CDR2 as SASEGT. The CDR3 contains 18 residues.

A few counts support this clonotype. J is TRBJ2-2 and V is TRBV3-1; TRBD2 might be the D (6 bases). Germline V lookup: CDR1 LGHDT, CDR2 YNNKEL (reference sequence). V lost 3 bases and J lost 4, with 9 bases in between. This CDR3 is built from 14 residues. CDR3 DNA sequence: TGTGCCAGCAGCCAGGGACTCACCACCGGGGAGCTGTTTTTT. Translated: CASSQGLTTGELFF. Drawing the rest from reference TRBV3-1 and TRBJ2-2, the complete variable domain is DTAVSQTPKYLVTQMGNDKSIKCEQNLGHDTMYWYKQDSKKFLKIMFSYNNKELIINETVPNRFSPKSPDKAHLNLHINSLELGDSAVYFCASSQGLTTGELFFGEGSRLTVL.

This clonotype was seen only a few times. V usage is TRBV25-1 and J usage is TRBJ1-1; D is undetermined. There are 16 residues in the CDR3. With 4 bases removed from V and 1 base from J, the gap between germline ends came to 16 bases. Germline V CDR1 and CDR2: MGHDK, SYGVNS. The CDR3 here is CASSVHILTGNTEAFF. CDR3 DNA: TGTGCCAGCAGTGTCCATATATTGACGGGGAACACTGAAGCTTTCTTT.

V gene TRBV27 combines with J gene TRBJ2-1; perhaps TRBD2 as D (6 bases). V dropped 2 bases and J dropped 3 bases, with 8 bases sitting between them. The CDR3 has 14 residues. CDR1 and CDR2 (germline): MNHEY, SMNVEV (reference sequence). CDR3 in amino acids: CASSLVAVYNEQFF. The DNA for the CDR3 is TGTGCCAGCAGTTTAGTAGCGGTCTACAATGAGCAGTTCTTC.

This clonotype was seen a few times. The genes are TRBV6-2 or TRBV6-3 and TRBJ2-3; unclear D gene. The germline V gene encodes CDR1 MNHEY and CDR2 SVGEGT. Trimming took 2 bases from V and 4 from J, leaving 10 bases between them. The CDR3 is made up of 14 amino acids. CDR3 DNA: TGTGCCAGCAGTTACAAGTGGCCGGCAGATACGCAGTATTTT. Translating gives CASSYKWPADTQYF.

V is TRBV5-5 and J is TRBJ2-1, with 8 bases lining up with TRBD1. This CDR3 is 16 amino acids long. The junction had 8 bases not matched to a gene; V was cut back by 0 bases and J by 6 bases. Germline CDR1 is SGHKS and CDR2 is YYEKEE (reference sequence). The CDR3, as DNA: TGTGCCAGCAGCTTGGGGACAGGGCTAGGTAGCAATGAGCAGTTCTTC. Translation: CASSLGTGLGSNEQFF.

This clonotype was counted a few times. This sequence joins TRBV4-2 and TRBJ2-5; TRBD2 agrees at 11 bases. CDR3 size: 16 residues. CDR1 and CDR2 (germline): LGHNA, YNFKEQ. J was trimmed by 4 bases and V by 5 bases; bases with no gene match: 9. CDR3 in amino acids: CASSDSSGGVTETQYF. CDR3 in DNA: TGTGCCAGCAGCGACAGTAGCGGGGGGGTGACAGAGACCCAGTACTTC.

This clonotype was detected ten times or more. V is TRBV5-1 and J is TRBJ1-1; tentative D call: TRBD1 (5 bases). Germline V gene lookup returns CDR1 SGHRS and CDR2 YFSETQ. The CDR3 runs 14 residues. Between the trimmed V and J ends, which lost 5 bases and 0 bases, there was a span of 11 bases. This CDR3 is CASRWDAMNTEAFF. CDR3 nucleotide sequence: TGCGCCAGCAGGTGGGACGCCATGAACACTGAAGCTTTCTTT.

This clonotype was picked up a small number of times. This chain connects TRBV3-1 to TRBJ2-3; 7 positions agree with TRBD2. Germline V gives CDR1 LGHDT, CDR2 YNNKEL (reference sequence). The ends lost 4 bases at V and 5 bases at J; junction bases unmatched: 6. This CDR3 is built from 14 residues. CDR3 DNA: TGTGCCAGCAGCCGGAGAGCGGGGAGAGATACGCAGTATTTT. Amino acids: CASSRRAGRDTQYF.

The J gene is TRBJ2-7, the V gene TRBV18, with TRBD1 identical over 8 bases. Trimming at V came to 2 bases and at J to 0 bases, leaving 6 bases not matched to a gene. This CDR3 is 16 amino acids long. Germline loops: CDR1 KGHSH, CDR2 LQKENI. Written as DNA, the CDR3 is TGTGCCAGCTCACCATCGGACAGGGTGGCCTCCTACGAGCAGTACTTC. Translating it yields CASSPSDRVASYEQYF.

This clonotype was seen a handful of times. V gene TRBV29-1 combines with J gene TRBJ1-4, with D possibly being TRBD1 (5 bases). The V end was cut by 4 bases, the J end by 4 bases, with 22 bases between. Per germline, CDR1 SQVTM and CDR2 ANQGSEA. The CDR3 loop spans 17 amino acids. In nucleotides, the CDR3 is TGCAGCGTTGTGATCCCGCATGGCAGGGAGGGTAATGAAAAACTGTTTTTT. Translated, it gives CSVVIPHGREGNEKLFF.

This clonotype was recorded a few times. The genes are TRBV6-1 and TRBJ2-1; D not resolved. In germline, CDR1 is MNHNS, CDR2 SASEGT. CDR3 length: 18 residues. The V gene lost 5 bases and the J gene lost 4 bases, with 24 bases spanning the gap. The CDR3 loop reads CASSLISTPLRKYNEQFF. In DNA form, the CDR3 reads TGTGCCAGCAGTCTTATTAGCACTCCCCTCCGGAAGTACAATGAGCAGTTCTTC.

This clonotype was detected only a few times. The gene calls are TRBV14 and TRBJ2-3; 9 positions match TRBD2. The V segment lost 5 bases and the J segment 2 bases; nucleotides outside the gene matches: 2. This CDR3 contains 14 residues. CDR1 SGHDN and CDR2 FVKESK come from the germline V gene. CDR3 nucleotide sequence: TGTGCCAGCAGCTGGACTAGCGTCACAGATACGCAGTATTTT. Its protein product is CASSWTSVTDTQYF.

Regarding this clonotype: One end of the junction fails to match germline, which may point to a read error. This chain uses TRBV6-2 or TRBV6-3 with TRBJ2-1, with a weak D call TRBD2 (5 bases). The CDR3 is 18 amino acids. In germline, CDR1 is MNHEY, CDR2 SVGEGT. The CDR3 nucleotides are TGTGCCAGTAGTTACAGTTTTAGACGTGGGAGAGCCTACAATGAGCAGTTCTTC. This codes for CASSYSFRRGRAYNEQFF.

V usage is TRBV4-3 and J usage is TRBJ2-7, with TRBD1 matching over 11 bases. Trimming cost V 4 bases and J 7 bases; bases outside gene matches: 9. This CDR3 is built from 15 residues. CDR1 and CDR2 (germline): LGHNA, YSLEER. CDR3 protein: CASSPGTGGDQEQYF. CDR3 nucleotides: TGCGCCAGCAGCCCTGGGACAGGGGGGGATCAGGAGCAGTACTTC.

This rearrangement joins TRBV7-9 to TRBJ1-1, with 8 nucleotides matching TRBD1. This CDR3 spans 15 amino acids. Trimming removed 2 bases from V and 5 bases from J; junction bases left unmatched: 7. CDR1 and CDR2 from the germline V gene are SEHNR and FQNEAQ (reference sequence). The CDR3 DNA reads as TGTGCCAGCAGCTTAAAGGGACAGGATAAGACTGAAGCTTTCTTT. Its translation is CASSLKGQDKTEAFF.

This chain joins TRBV20-1 and TRBJ1-2; no reliable D call. Germline loops: CDR1 DFQATT, CDR2 SNEGSKA (reference sequence). V lost 6 bases and J lost 8, with 13 bases in between. The CDR3 sequence is 11 residues long. The CDR3 DNA follows: TGCAGTGCCTGGACTCCGAGCGGCTACACCTTC. Its protein product is CSAWTPSGYTF.

The chain uses TRBV10-3 and TRBJ2-1; D might be TRBD1 (5 bases). Germline V CDR1 and CDR2: ENHRY, SYGVKD. Trimming pared 10 bases from V and 5 bases from J, leaving 21 bases between. CDR3 length equals 15 residues. CDR3 bases: TGTGCCACCCTCCCTAAGGCCTTGGGGCACAATGAGCAGTTCTTC. Translating it yields CATLPKALGHNEQFF.

This clonotype was observed a handful of times. J is TRBJ1-4 and V is TRBV10-2; TRBD1 might be the D (6 bases). The CDR3 is 12 amino acids. The ends were cut back, 8 bases at V and 5 bases at J, with 9 bases in the middle. Germline-derived CDR1 and CDR2 are WSHSY and SAAADI. The DNA of the CDR3 is TGCGCCAGCGGACAGCGAAATGAAAAACTGTTTTTT. It translates to CASGQRNEKLFF.